The sequence of this T cell receptor beta chain was determined in a study of identical twins. Study conclusions and caveats: Models predicted less out-of-frame TCR alpha sharing in monozygotic twins than was found.

About this clonotype: The antigen is not known.

TCRdb processed the 5' RACE reads anew with MiXCR; each CDR3 protein has one entry. The data contain 450,000 or so distinct CDR3 sequences, roughly an eighth of them seen just once; the ten biggest clones take up approximately 0.98%. The CDR3 consists of 13 residues. The germline V and J ends were trimmed by 3 bases and 7 bases, with 13 bases remaining between them. Germline V gene lookup returns CDR1 KGHSH and CDR2 LQKENI. The same data also went into a second study, on yellow fever vaccine responses in identical twins. This second study says: Reported findings indicate that twins' vaccine T cell responses seemed partially convergent, partially personalized.

The chain joins TRBV18 to TRBJ2-7; D remains ambiguous. Input material: CD4+ T cells sorted from blood. The receptor's source is a woman under 30 in good health. The CDR3 is CASSPSPLGEQYF. The CDR3 nucleotides are TGTGCCAGCTCACCCTCCCCACTGGGTGAGCAGTACTTC.